This T cell receptor (beta chain) came from a study of blood T cell repertoires in COVID-19. Study context: Acute and convalescent COVID-19 samples came from the United States, Italy and Spain. T cells, B-cell-depleted T cells, or PBMCs provided the cDNA or gDNA that served as material.

Clones were read by immunoSEQ multiplex PCR, and TCRdb kept only the in-frame ones, dropping some. The repertoire holds over 200,000 clones, with about four fifths as singletons. J was trimmed by 5 bases and V by 6 bases; bases with no gene match: 7. The CDR3 contains 14 residues. Germline CDR1 SQVTM, CDR2 ANQGSEA. Sequenced material: peripheral blood. The gene calls are TRBV29-1 and TRBJ2-3; 11 bases map to TRBD2. This TCR was sampled from a woman aged 40 to 55 with acute or convalescent COVID-19. This CDR3 is CSVGTSGLGDTQYF. The CDR3 DNA reads TGCAGCGTCGGGACTAGCGGTCTAGGAGATACGCAGTATTTT.